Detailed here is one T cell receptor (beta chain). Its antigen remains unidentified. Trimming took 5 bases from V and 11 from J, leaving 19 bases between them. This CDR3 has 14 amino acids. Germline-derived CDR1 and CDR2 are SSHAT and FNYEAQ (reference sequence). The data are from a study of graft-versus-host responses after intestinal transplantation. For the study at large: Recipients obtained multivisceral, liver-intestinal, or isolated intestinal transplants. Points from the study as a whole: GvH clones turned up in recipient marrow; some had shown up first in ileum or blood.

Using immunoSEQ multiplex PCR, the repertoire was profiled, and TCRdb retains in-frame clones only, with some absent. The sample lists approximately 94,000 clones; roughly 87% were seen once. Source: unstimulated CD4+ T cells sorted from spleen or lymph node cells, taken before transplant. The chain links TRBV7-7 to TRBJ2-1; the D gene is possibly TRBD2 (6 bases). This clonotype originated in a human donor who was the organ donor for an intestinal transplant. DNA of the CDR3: TGTGCCAGCAGCCCCCACGCGGGCCTAGCGAAGCAGTTCTTC. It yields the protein CASSPHAGLAKQFF.